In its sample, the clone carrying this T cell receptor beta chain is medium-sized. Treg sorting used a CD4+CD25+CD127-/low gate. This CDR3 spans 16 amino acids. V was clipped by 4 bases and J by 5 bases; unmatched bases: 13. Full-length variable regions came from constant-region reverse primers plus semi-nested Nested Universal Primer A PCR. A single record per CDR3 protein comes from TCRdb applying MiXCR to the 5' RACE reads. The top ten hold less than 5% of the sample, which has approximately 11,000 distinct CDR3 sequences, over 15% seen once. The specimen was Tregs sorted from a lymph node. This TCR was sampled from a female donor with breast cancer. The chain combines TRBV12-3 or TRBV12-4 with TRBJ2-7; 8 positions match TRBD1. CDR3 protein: CASSSDNRTGINEQYF. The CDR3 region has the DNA TGTGCCAGCAGTTCCGATAACCGGACAGGGATTAACGAGCAGTACTTC.